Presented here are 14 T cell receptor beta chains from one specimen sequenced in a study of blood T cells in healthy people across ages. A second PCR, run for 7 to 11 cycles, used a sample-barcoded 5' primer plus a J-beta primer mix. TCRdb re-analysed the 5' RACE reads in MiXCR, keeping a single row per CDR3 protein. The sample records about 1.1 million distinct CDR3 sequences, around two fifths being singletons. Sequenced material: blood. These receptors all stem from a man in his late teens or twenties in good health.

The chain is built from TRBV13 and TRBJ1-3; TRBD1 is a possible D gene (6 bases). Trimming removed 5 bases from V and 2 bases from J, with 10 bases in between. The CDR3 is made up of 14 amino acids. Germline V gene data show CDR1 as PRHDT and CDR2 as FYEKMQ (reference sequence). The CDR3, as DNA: TGTGCCAGCAGCATCCGGGACACTGGAAACACCATATATTTT. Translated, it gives CASSIRDTGNTIYF.

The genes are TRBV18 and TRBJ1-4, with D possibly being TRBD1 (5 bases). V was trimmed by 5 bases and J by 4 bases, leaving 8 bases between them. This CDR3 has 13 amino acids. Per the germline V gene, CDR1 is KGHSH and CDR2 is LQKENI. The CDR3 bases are TGTGCCAGCTCATCGACAGTTAATGAAAAACTGTTTTTT. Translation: CASSSTVNEKLFF.

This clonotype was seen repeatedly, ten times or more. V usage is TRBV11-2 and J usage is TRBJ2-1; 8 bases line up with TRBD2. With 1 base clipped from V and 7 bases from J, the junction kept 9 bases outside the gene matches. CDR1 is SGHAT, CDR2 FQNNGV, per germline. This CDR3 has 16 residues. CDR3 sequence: CASSLVGTRFINEQFF. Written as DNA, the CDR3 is TGTGCCAGCAGCTTAGTGGGGACTAGGTTTATAAATGAGCAGTTCTTC.

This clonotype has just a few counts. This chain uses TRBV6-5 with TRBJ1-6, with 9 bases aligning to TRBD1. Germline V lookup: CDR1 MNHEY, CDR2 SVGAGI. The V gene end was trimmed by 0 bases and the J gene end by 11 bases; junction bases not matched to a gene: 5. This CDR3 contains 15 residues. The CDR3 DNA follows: TGTGCCAGCAGTTACTCGGACAGGGGTAGGCCACCCCTCCACTTT. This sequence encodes CASSYSDRGRPPLHF.

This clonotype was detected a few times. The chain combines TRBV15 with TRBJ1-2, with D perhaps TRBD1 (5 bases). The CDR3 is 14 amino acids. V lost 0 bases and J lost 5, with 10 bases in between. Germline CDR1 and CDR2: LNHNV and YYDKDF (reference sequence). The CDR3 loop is CATSRDKTAYGYTF. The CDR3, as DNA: TGTGCCACCAGCAGAGATAAGACAGCTTATGGCTACACCTTC. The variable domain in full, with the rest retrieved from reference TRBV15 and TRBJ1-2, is DAMVIQNPRYQVTQFGKPVTLSCSQTLNHNVMYWYQQKSSQAPKLLFHYYDKDFNNEADTPDNFQSRRPNTSFCFLDIRSPGLGDTAMYLCATSRDKTAYGYTFGSGTRLTVV.

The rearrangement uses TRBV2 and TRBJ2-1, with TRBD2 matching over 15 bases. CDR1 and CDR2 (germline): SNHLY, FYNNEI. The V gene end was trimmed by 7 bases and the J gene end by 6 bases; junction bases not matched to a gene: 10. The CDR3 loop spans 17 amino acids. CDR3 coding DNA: TGTGCCAGCACCCATCCTCGGACTAGCGGGGGGGTCAATGAGCAGTTCTTC. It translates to CASTHPRTSGGVNEQFF.

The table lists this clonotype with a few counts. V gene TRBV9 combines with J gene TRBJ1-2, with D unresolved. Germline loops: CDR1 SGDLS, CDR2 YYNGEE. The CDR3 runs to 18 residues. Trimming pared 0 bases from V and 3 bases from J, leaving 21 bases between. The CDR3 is CASSVAPNGGEEDYGYTF. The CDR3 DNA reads TGTGCCAGCAGCGTAGCCCCGAACGGTGGGGAAGAAGACTATGGCTACACCTTC.

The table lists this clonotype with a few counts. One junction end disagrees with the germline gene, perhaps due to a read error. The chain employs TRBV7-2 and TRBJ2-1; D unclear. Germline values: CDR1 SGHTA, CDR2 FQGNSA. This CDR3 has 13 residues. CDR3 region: CARSSITWNEQFF. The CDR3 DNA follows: TGTGCCAGAAGCTCCATAACGTGGAATGAGCAGTTCTTC.

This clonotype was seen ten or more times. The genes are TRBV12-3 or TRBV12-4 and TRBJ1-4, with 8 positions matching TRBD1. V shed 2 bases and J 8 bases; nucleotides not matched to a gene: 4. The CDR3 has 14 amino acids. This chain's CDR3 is CASSLQGAMEKLFF. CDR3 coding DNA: TGTGCCAGCAGTTTACAGGGGGCGATGGAAAAACTGTTTTTT.

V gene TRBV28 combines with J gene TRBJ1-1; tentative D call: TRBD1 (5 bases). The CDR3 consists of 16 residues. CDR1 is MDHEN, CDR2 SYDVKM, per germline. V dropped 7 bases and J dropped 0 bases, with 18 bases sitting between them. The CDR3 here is CASIGGWGTMNTEAFF. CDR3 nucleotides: TGTGCCAGCATCGGGGGGTGGGGGACTATGAACACTGAAGCTTTCTTT.

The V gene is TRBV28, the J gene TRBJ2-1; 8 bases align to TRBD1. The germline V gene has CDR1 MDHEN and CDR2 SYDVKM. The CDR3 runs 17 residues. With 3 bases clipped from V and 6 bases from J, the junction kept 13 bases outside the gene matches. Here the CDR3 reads CASSLFVWTGSRNEQFF. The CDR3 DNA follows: TGTGCCAGCAGTTTGTTTGTTTGGACAGGGTCTCGCAATGAGCAGTTCTTC.

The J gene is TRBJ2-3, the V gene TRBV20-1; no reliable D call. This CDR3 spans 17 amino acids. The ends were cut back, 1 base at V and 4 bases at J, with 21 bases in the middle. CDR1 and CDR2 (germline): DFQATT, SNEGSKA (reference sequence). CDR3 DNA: TGCAGTGCTAGAGGGATAACCTCTAGTTACCTGGCAGATACGCAGTATTTT. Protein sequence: CSARGITSSYLADTQYF.

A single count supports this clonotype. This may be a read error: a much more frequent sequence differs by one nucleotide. The CDR3 is CASSNSITKQFF. CDR3 nucleotide sequence: TGTGCCAGCAGCAACTCCATTACAAAGCAGTTCTTC. The rearrangement joins TRBV7-2 to TRBJ2-1; D call uncertain. This CDR3 comprises 12 residues. CDR1 is SGHTA and CDR2 is FQGNSA in the germline V gene. Trimming cost V 5 bases and J 11 bases, with 13 bases left between them.

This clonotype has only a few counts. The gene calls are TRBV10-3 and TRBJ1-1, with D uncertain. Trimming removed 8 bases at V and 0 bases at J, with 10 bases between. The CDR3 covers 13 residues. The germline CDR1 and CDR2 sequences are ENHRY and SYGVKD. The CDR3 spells CAIGRAVNTEAFF. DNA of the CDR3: TGTGCCATCGGAAGGGCCGTGAACACTGAAGCTTTCTTT.